This TCR beta chain was profiled in a study of OX40 agonist ivuxolimab in advanced cancers. Overall study context: Patients enrolled in dose escalation were diagnosed with hepatocellular carcinoma, melanoma, renal cell or head and neck cancer. Eligibility rules accepted prior anti-PD-1, anti-PD-L1 or anti-CTLA-4 therapy, and approximately 40% had some. Whole-study findings and limits: CD8+ T cells averaged more expanded clones than CD4+.

Generated by immunoSEQ multiplex PCR, the TCRdb table keeps only in-frame clones and is missing some. The table includes roughly 53,000 clones, over 90% detected once. Germline V gene lookup returns CDR1 SGDLS and CDR2 YYNGEE. This CDR3 region has 16 residues. V lost 0 bases, J lost 4 bases, and 6 bases stayed unmatched. On this clone: Its target is not known.

The chain joins TRBV9 to TRBJ2-2; TRBD2 matches 7 bases. The receptor was derived from an adult with an advanced solid tumor such as melanoma, head and neck, liver or kidney cancer. Sequencing was performed on CD4+ or CD8+ T cells sorted from blood, taken in a trial of the OX40 agonist ivuxolimab. The CDR3 coding sequence is TGTGCCAGCAGCGTAGGCCTAGCGGCCATCACCGGGGAGCTGTTTTTT. Encoded protein: CASSVGLAAITGELFF.